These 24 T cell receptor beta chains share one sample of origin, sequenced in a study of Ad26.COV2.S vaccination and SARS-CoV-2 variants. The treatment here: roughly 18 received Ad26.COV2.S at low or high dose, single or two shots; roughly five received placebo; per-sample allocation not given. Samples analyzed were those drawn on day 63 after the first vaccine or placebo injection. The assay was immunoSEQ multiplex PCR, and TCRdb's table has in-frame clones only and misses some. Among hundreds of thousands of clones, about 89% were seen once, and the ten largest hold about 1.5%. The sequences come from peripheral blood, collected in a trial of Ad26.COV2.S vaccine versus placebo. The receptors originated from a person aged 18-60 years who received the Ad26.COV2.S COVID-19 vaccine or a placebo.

The DNA of the CDR3 is TGTGCCAGCAGCTTAGGTCGCCTCTACGAGCAGTACTTC. This encodes CASSLGRLYEQYF. This chain links TRBV13 with TRBJ2-7; D unclear. The CDR3 loop spans 13 amino acids. Trimming cost V 0 bases and J 3 bases, with 6 bases left between them. CDR1 is PRHDT, CDR2 FYEKMQ, per germline (reference sequence).

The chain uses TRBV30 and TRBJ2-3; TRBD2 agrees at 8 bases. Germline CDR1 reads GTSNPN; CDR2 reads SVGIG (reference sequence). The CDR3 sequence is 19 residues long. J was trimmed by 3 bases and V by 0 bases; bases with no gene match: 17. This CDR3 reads CAWSVPFRGERGRTDTQYF. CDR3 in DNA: TGTGCCTGGAGTGTCCCCTTCCGGGGGGAGCGGGGGCGTACAGATACGCAGTATTTT.

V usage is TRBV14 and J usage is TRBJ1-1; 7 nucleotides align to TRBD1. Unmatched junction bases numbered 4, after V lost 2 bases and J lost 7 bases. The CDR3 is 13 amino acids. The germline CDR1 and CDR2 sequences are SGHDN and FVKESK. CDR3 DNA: TGTGCCAGCAGCCAATTCCGGGACAGTGAAGCTTTCTTT. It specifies CASSQFRDSEAFF.

CDR3 coding DNA: TGTGCCAGCAGCCAAGGTAGAGCATACTCCTACGAGCAGTACTTC. This sequence encodes CASSQGRAYSYEQYF. This chain links TRBV4-2 with TRBJ2-7; D is undetermined. V was cut by 1 base and J by 0 bases, with 10 bases left in between. The CDR3 spans 15 residues. Germline V gene lookup returns CDR1 LGHNA and CDR2 YNFKEQ.

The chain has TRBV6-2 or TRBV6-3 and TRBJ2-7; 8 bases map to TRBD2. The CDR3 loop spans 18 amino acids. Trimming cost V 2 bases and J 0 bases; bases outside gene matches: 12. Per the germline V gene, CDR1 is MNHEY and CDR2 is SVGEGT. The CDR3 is CASSYPKAGGRLSYEQYF. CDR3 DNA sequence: TGTGCCAGCAGTTACCCCAAGGCGGGGGGCCGGCTCTCCTACGAGCAGTACTTC.

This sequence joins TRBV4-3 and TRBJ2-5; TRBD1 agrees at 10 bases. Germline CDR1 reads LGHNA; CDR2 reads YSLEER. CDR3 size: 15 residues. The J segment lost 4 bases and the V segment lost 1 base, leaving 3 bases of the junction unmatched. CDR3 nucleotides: TGCGCCAGCAGCCAAGTCGGGGACAGGGGAGAGACCCAGTACTTC. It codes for CASSQVGDRGETQYF.

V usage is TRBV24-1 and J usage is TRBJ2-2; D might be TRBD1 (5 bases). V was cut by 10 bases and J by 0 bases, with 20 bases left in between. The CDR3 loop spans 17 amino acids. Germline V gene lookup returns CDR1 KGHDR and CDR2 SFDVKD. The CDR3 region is CATRGQGATTNTGELFF. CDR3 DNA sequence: TGTGCCACTAGAGGTCAAGGGGCCACCACGAACACCGGGGAGCTGTTTTTT.

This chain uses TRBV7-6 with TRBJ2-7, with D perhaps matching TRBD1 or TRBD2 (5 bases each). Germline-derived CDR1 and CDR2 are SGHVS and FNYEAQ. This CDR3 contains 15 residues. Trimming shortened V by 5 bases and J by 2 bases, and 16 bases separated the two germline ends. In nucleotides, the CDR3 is TGTGCCAGCAGCCCGGGGACGCCCCTTCCCTACGAGCAGTACTTC. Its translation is CASSPGTPLPYEQYF.

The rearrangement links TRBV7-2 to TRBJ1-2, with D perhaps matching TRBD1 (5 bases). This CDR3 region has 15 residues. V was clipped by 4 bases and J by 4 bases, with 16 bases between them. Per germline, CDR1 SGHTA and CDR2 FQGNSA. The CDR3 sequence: CASSYPDRGGYGYTF. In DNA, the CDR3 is TGTGCCAGCAGCTACCCGGACCGGGGGGGCTATGGCTACACCTTC.

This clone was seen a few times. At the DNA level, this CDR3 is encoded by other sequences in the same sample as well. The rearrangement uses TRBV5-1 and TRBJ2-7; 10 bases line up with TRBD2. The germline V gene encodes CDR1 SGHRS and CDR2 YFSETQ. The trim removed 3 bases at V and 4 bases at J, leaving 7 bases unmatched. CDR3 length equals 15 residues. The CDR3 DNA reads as TGCGCCAGCAGCTCCCTAGCGGGGGCCTCATACGAGCAGTACTTC. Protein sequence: CASSSLAGASYEQYF.

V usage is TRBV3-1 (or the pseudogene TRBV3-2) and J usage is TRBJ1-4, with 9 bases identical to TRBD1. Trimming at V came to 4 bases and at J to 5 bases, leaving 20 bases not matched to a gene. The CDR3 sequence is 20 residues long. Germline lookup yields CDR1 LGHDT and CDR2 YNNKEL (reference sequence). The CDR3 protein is CASSPKLTRRRTGVNEKLFF. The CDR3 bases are TGTGCCAGCAGCCCCAAGCTAACGCGACGCCGGACAGGGGTAAATGAAAAACTGTTTTTT.

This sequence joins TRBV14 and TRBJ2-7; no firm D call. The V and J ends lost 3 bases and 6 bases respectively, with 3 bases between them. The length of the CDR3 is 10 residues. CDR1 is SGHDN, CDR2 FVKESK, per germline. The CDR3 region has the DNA TGTGCCAGCAGCCAGCTCGAGCAGTACTTC. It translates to CASSQLEQYF.

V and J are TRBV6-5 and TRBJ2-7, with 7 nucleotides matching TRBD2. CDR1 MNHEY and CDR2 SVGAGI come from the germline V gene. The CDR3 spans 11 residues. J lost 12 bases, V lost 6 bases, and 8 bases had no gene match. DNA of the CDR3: TGTGCCAGCAGCCGGGCCGGGACTACGTACGTC. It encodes CASSRAGTTYV.

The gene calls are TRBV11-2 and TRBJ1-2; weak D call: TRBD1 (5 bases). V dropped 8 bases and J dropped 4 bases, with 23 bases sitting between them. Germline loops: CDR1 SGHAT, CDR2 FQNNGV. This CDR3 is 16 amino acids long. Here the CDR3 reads CASLALYGRGSYGYTF. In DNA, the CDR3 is TGTGCCAGCCTAGCGTTGTATGGTCGGGGGAGCTATGGCTACACCTTC. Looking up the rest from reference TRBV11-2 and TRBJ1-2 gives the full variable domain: EAGVAQSPRYKIIEKRQSVAFWCNPISGHATLYWYQQILGQGPKLLIQFQNNGVVDDSQLPKDRFSAERLKGVDSTLKIQPAKLEDSAVYLCASLALYGRGSYGYTFGSGTRLTVV.

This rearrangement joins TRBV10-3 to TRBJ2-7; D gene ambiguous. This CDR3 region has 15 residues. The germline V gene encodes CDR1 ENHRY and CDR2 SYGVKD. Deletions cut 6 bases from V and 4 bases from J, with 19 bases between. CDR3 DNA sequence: TGTGCCATCAGGTCCGTGGAAGGCTCCACTTACGAGCAGTACTTC. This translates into CAIRSVEGSTYEQYF.

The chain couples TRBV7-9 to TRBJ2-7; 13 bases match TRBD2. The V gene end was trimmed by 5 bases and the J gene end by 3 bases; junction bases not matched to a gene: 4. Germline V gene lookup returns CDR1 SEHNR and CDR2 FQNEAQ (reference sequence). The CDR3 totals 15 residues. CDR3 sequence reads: CASSPGTSGDYEQYF. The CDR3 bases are TGTGCCAGCAGCCCCGGGACTAGCGGGGACTACGAGCAGTACTTC.

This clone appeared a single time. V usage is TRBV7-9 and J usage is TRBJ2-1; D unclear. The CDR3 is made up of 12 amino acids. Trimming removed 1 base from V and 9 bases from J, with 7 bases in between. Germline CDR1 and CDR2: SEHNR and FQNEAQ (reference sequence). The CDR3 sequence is CASSLGPPEQFF. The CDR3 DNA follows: TGTGCCAGCAGCTTAGGCCCCCCTGAGCAGTTCTTC.

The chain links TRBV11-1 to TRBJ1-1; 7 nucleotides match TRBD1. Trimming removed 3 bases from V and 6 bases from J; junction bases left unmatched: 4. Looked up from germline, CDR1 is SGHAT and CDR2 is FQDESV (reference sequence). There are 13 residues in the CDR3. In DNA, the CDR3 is TGTGCCAGCAGCTTGACAGGGCTCTCTGAAGCTTTCTTT. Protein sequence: CASSLTGLSEAFF.

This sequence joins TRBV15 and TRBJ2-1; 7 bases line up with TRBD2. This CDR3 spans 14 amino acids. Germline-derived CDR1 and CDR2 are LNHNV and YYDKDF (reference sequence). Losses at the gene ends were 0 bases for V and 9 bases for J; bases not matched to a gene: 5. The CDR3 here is CATSRDQASGEQFF. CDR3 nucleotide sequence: TGTGCCACCAGCAGAGATCAGGCTAGCGGTGAGCAGTTCTTC.

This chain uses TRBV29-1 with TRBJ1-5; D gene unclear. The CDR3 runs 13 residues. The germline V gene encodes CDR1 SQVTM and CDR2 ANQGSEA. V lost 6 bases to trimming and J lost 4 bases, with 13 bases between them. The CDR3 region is CSVTLDVNQPQHF. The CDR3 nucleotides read TGCAGCGTCACCCTGGACGTTAATCAGCCCCAGCATTTT.

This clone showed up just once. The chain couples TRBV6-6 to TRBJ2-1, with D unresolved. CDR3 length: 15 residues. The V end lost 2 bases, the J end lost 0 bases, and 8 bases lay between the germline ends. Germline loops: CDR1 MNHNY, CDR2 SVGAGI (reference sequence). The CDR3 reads CASSYPRSSYNEQFF. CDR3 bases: TGTGCCAGCAGTTACCCCAGAAGCTCCTACAATGAGCAGTTCTTC.

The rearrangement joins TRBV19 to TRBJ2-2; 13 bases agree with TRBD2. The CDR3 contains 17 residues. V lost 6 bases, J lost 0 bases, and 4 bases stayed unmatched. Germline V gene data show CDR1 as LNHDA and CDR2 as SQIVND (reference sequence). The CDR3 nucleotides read TGTGCCAGTAGGACGACTAGCGGGGGGTCGAACACCGGGGAGCTGTTTTTT. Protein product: CASRTTSGGSNTGELFF.

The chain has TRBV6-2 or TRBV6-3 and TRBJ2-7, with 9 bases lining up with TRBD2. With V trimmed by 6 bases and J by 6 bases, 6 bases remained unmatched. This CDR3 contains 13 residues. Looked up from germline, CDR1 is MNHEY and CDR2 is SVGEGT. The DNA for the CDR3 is TGTGCCAGCAGCATTGGCGGGAGGGCCGAGCAGTACTTC. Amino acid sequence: CASSIGGRAEQYF.

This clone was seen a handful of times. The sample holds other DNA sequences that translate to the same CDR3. CDR3 region: CASGPETAGELFF. CDR3 sequence (DNA): TGTGCCAGCGGGCCTGAAACGGCCGGGGAGCTGTTTTTT. The rearrangement uses TRBV5-4 and TRBJ2-2; no definite D call. The CDR3 length is 13 residues. Germline V lookup: CDR1 SGHNT, CDR2 YYREEE (reference sequence). V shed 7 bases and J shed 6 bases, with 13 bases lying between them.